Each of the 8 T cell receptor beta chains below was sequenced from the same sample in a study of CD8+ T cells in alopecia areata. The authors extracted RNA and reverse transcribed it into cDNA as the sequencing template. Generated by immunoSEQ multiplex PCR, the TCRdb table keeps only in-frame clones and is missing some. The sample includes roughly 120,000 clones, approximately 53% of them seen just once. Treatment given: oral pan-JAK inhibitor, 5-10 mg twice daily. The sample was CD4+ T cells sorted from blood, taken at week 4, from a patient treated with tofacitinib. These receptors were collected from a human donor with alopecia areata.

This clone has more than one count but fewer than ten. The CDR3 region has the DNA TGTGCCAGCAGGGGACAGTTATTCTATGGCTACACCTTC. Its translation is CASRGQLFYGYTF. The chain recombines TRBV6-5 with TRBJ1-2; 7 bases line up with TRBD1. Germline V CDR1 and CDR2: MNHEY, SVGAGI. The trim removed 6 bases at V and 4 bases at J, leaving 5 bases unmatched. CDR3 length: 13 residues.

The chain uses TRBV29-1 and TRBJ1-2, with D possibly being TRBD1 (5 bases). This CDR3 is built from 12 residues. Between the trimmed V and J ends, which lost 4 bases and 6 bases, there was a span of 12 bases. Germline lookup yields CDR1 SQVTM and CDR2 ANQGSEA. CDR3 protein: CSVGGDRDGYTF. The CDR3 region has the DNA TGCAGCGTTGGGGGGGACCGGGATGGCTACACCTTC.

The V gene is TRBV1, the J gene TRBJ2-7; the table's D call TRBD2 went unverified against the DNA. TRBV1 has pseudogene status. This CDR3 is built from 15 residues. The CDR3 nucleotides read TGCACCAGCAGCCAAGATCGGGGTAGTCTGTGGGAGCAGTACTTC. Translating gives CTSSQDRGSLWEQYF.

This clone was found a few times. The chain carries TRBV7-9 and TRBJ1-1, with D possibly matching TRBD1 (6 bases). This CDR3 spans 13 amino acids. Trimming cost V 3 bases and J 8 bases, with 13 bases left between them. Germline V gives CDR1 SEHNR, CDR2 FQNEAQ (reference sequence). In DNA form, the CDR3 reads TGTGCCAGCAGCTTGGGAAACAGGGAGGAAGCTTTCTTT. Residues: CASSLGNREEAFF.

The chain combines TRBV30 with TRBJ2-2; no clear D. CDR3 length: 13 amino acids. V lost 0 bases and J lost 3, with 5 bases in between. Germline CDR1 is GTSNPN and CDR2 is SVGIG (reference sequence). Here the CDR3 reads CAWSVGYTGELFF. CDR3 sequence (DNA): TGTGCCTGGAGTGTAGGGTACACCGGGGAGCTGTTTTTT.

This clone was seen more than once but under ten times. The V and J genes are TRBV6-6 and TRBJ1-1; 8 positions match TRBD1. This CDR3 is 14 amino acids long. CDR1 is MNHNY and CDR2 is SVGAGI in the germline V gene (reference sequence). V trimming: 0 bases; J trimming: 4 bases; junction bases outside the gene matches: 1. The CDR3 loop is CASSYSDRGTEAFF. The DNA of the CDR3 is TGTGCCAGCAGTTACTCCGACAGGGGCACTGAAGCTTTCTTT.

This clone has more than one count but fewer than ten. The chain employs TRBV19 and TRBJ2-1; 8 nucleotides agree with TRBD1. Unmatched junction bases numbered 11, after V lost 9 bases and J lost 7 bases. This CDR3 contains 14 residues. The germline gives CDR1 LNHDA, CDR2 SQIVND (reference sequence). CDR3 in DNA: TGTGCCAGCCGCGTGGACAGGGATCGAAATGAGCAGTTCTTC. It codes for CASRVDRDRNEQFF.

The chain combines TRBV29-1 with TRBJ2-1; TRBD1 might be the D (6 bases). Germline V gene sequence: CDR1 SQVTM, CDR2 ANQGSEA. V gave up 6 bases and J gave up 9 bases, with 27 bases separating them. The CDR3 has 16 residues. CDR3 nucleotides: TGCAGCGTCGCAAAACCCGGGCAGGCCAGGGGACGTGAGCAGTTCTTC. Protein product: CSVAKPGQARGREQFF.